A single sample gave rise to the 5 T cell receptor beta chains below, sequenced in a study of somatic mutations in cytotoxic T cells in rheumatoid arthritis. Sequenced by immunoSEQ multiplex PCR; TCRdb stores in-frame clones only, minus some. The sample holds 18,000 or so clones, 73% seen once. The sequenced material came from CD8+ T cells sorted from blood. Receptors originate from a woman aged 60-75 years in good health.

In the case of this clone: Other DNA sequences in this specimen translate into the identical CDR3. The chain has TRBV27 and TRBJ2-7; a possible D gene is TRBD1 (5 bases). The CDR3 consists of 15 residues. V shed 3 bases and J shed 0 bases, with 12 bases lying between them. The V gene's germline CDR1 is MNHEY and CDR2 SMNVEV (reference sequence). The CDR3 coding sequence is TGTGCCAGCAGTTTCGCGCAGGGAAGCTCCTACGAGCAGTACTTC. This encodes CASSFAQGSSYEQYF.

The chain couples TRBV5-4 to TRBJ2-7, with 7 bases fitting TRBD2. The CDR3 sequence is 15 residues long. V was pared by 0 bases and J by 1 base, with 4 bases of the junction left unmatched. Germline CDR1 SGHNT, CDR2 YYREEE (reference sequence). The CDR3 is CASSLGVAGSYEQYF. The CDR3 DNA sequence: TGTGCCAGCAGCTTGGGGGTAGCGGGTTCCTACGAGCAGTACTTC.

The CDR3 sequence: CASSLDRGTDTIYF. The CDR3 region has the DNA TGCGCCAGCAGCTTGGACAGGGGGACGGACACCATATATTTT. This chain joins TRBV5-1 and TRBJ1-3; 8 bases agree with TRBD1. Per germline, CDR1 SGHRS and CDR2 YFSETQ. The ends lost 0 bases at V and 8 bases at J; junction bases unmatched: 4. The CDR3 runs 14 residues.

The sample holds a few counts of this clone. The V call is TRBV27, the J call TRBJ2-7; 7 positions match TRBD1. CDR1 MNHEY and CDR2 SMNVEV come from the germline V gene (reference sequence). The ends lost 8 bases at V and 6 bases at J; junction bases unmatched: 16. The length of the CDR3 is 15 residues. The CDR3 protein is CASQGVPGQGREQYF. The CDR3 DNA sequence: TGTGCCAGCCAGGGGGTCCCTGGTCAGGGCCGCGAGCAGTACTTC.

This clone was seen a single time. CDR3 nucleotides: TGTGCCAGCACTACCGGGACAGGGACCGAAAAACTGTTTTTT. Its protein is CASTTGTGTEKLFF. The rearrangement links TRBV6-1 to TRBJ1-4, with 9 bases identical to TRBD1. With 7 bases clipped from V and 8 bases from J, the junction kept 8 bases outside the gene matches. The germline CDR1 and CDR2 sequences are MNHNS and SASEGT. The CDR3 length is 14 residues.